The present T cell receptor beta chain was sequenced within a study of control samples from healthy donors and cancer patients. The repertoire was sequenced with immunoSEQ multiplex PCR; TCRdb's copy has only in-frame clones and lacks some. The sample has more than 70,000 clones, about nine tenths seen once. Between the trimmed V and J ends, which lost 11 bases and 3 bases, there was a span of 10 bases. Germline-derived CDR1 and CDR2 are MNHEY and SVGAGI. The CDR3 sequence is 12 residues long. This chain links TRBV6-5 with TRBJ2-2; D is undetermined. The source material was PBMCs. The source is a man in his sixties with lung cancer. For the CDR3, the DNA is TGTGCCGCGGACCGGTACACCGGGGAGCTGTTTTTT. Translating it yields CAADRYTGELFF.